One sample yielded the 32 T cell receptor beta chains listed below, sequenced in a study of blood T cell repertoires in COVID-19. Clones were sequenced by immunoSEQ multiplex PCR, and TCRdb holds only the in-frame ones, with some missing. The profile covers some 160,000 clones, with roughly 93% appearing a single time and roughly 2.3% taken by the ten largest. The sequencing input was peripheral blood. These receptor sequences come from a man aged 18 to 30 with acute or convalescent COVID-19.

This clone was counted a single time. The gene calls are TRBV19 and TRBJ2-7; 11 positions match TRBD2. The CDR3 length is 15 residues. Germline lookup yields CDR1 LNHDA and CDR2 SQIVND (reference sequence). The V and J ends lost 2 bases and 0 bases, in that order; junction bases with no gene match: 0. The CDR3 loop reads CASSITSGGSYEQYF. The CDR3 region has the DNA TGTGCCAGTAGTATAACTAGCGGGGGCTCCTACGAGCAGTACTTC.

This sequence joins TRBV9 and TRBJ2-1, with 10 bases aligning to TRBD1. With V trimmed by 0 bases and J by 2 bases, 2 bases remained unmatched. Looked up from germline, CDR1 is SGDLS and CDR2 is YYNGEE. The CDR3 contains 16 residues. The CDR3 reads CASSVGGTGAYNEQFF. The CDR3 nucleotides are TGTGCCAGCAGCGTAGGTGGGACAGGGGCCTACAATGAGCAGTTCTTC.

The genes are TRBV4-1 and TRBJ1-6; D uncertain. The CDR3 consists of 18 residues. The V end lost 0 bases, the J end lost 7 bases, and 19 bases lay between the germline ends. From germline, CDR1 is MGHRA and CDR2 YSYEKL. CDR3 nucleotide sequence: TGCGCCAGCAGCCAAGATCTTAATCGGCGAGGGTCGAATTCACCCCTCCACTTT. Translation: CASSQDLNRRGSNSPLHF.

This sequence joins TRBV2 and TRBJ1-2; D possibly corresponds to TRBD1 (6 bases). V lost 6 bases and J 3 bases, leaving 20 bases between the germline ends. CDR3 length: 16 amino acids. Germline CDR1 SNHLY, CDR2 FYNNEI. The CDR3: CASSAPGGGLDYGYTF. The CDR3 DNA sequence: TGTGCCAGCAGCGCCCCGGGAGGGGGATTGGACTATGGCTACACCTTC.

The sample holds a few counts of this clone. This chain links TRBV3-1 (or the pseudogene TRBV3-2) with TRBJ2-1, with TRBD2 matching over 8 bases. Trimming removed 4 bases from V and 4 bases from J; junction bases left unmatched: 12. The CDR3 is 17 residues long. Germline-derived CDR1 and CDR2 are LGHDT and YNNKEL (reference sequence). The CDR3 here is CASSRSSGTRRYNEQFF. The CDR3 region has the DNA TGTGCCAGCAGCCGAAGTAGCGGGACGAGAAGGTACAATGAGCAGTTCTTC.

In DNA form, the CDR3 reads TGTGCCAGCAGCCCCGATCCGGACAGGCCTGGCTATGGCTACACCTTC. Its translation: CASSPDPDRPGYGYTF. V gene TRBV7-2 combines with J gene TRBJ1-2, with 7 bases identical to TRBD1. V was clipped by 5 bases and J by 4 bases; unmatched bases: 13. Per germline, CDR1 SGHTA and CDR2 FQGNSA. The CDR3 has 16 amino acids.

The J gene is TRBJ2-1, the V gene TRBV9, with 9 bases aligning to TRBD1. V lost 3 bases and J lost 8; bases outside the gene matches: 6. Germline loops: CDR1 SGDLS, CDR2 YYNGEE. The CDR3 is made up of 14 amino acids. The CDR3 here is CASSALQGAHEQFF. As DNA, the CDR3 is TGTGCCAGCAGCGCCCTACAGGGGGCACATGAGCAGTTCTTC.

V is TRBV6-5 and J is TRBJ2-7, with TRBD1 as a possible D gene (5 bases). V shed 0 bases and J shed 7 bases, with 13 bases lying between them. CDR3 size: 14 residues. Germline V gene lookup returns CDR1 MNHEY and CDR2 SVGAGI. CDR3 sequence (DNA): TGTGCCAGCAGTTACTCTGGACATCGTTGGGAGCAGTACTTC. Protein sequence: CASSYSGHRWEQYF.

The chain carries TRBV5-1 and TRBJ2-3, with 8 bases aligning to TRBD2. This CDR3 comprises 17 residues. Unmatched junction bases numbered 12, after V lost 4 bases and J lost 2 bases. Germline V gene lookup returns CDR1 SGHRS and CDR2 YFSETQ. The CDR3 spells CASSPRDWTSPTDTQYF. CDR3 DNA: TGCGCCAGCAGCCCAAGAGATTGGACTAGCCCCACAGATACGCAGTATTTT.

The chain combines TRBV24-1 with TRBJ1-2; no definite D call. The V end was cut by 3 bases, the J end by 6 bases, with 7 bases between. CDR3 length equals 12 residues. Germline V gene data show CDR1 as KGHDR and CDR2 as SFDVKD. The CDR3 sequence: CATSDGPNGYTF. In DNA form, the CDR3 reads TGTGCCACCAGTGATGGGCCGAATGGCTACACCTTC.

V usage is TRBV6-5 and J usage is TRBJ2-3, with D possibly matching TRBD2 (5 bases). V gave up 6 bases and J gave up 0 bases, with 7 bases separating them. The V gene's germline CDR1 is MNHEY and CDR2 SVGAGI. The CDR3 runs 13 residues. This CDR3 is CASSRTSTDTQYF. The CDR3 region has the DNA TGTGCCAGCAGCAGGACTAGCACAGATACGCAGTATTTT.

The rearrangement joins TRBV11-3 to TRBJ2-3, with 9 bases identical to TRBD2. Unmatched junction bases numbered 5, after V lost 5 bases and J lost 2 bases. Germline V gene data show CDR1 as SGHNT and CDR2 as YENEEA. The CDR3 is 15 residues long. The CDR3 bases are TGTGCCAGCAGCCCTCGGGGACTAGCCACAGATACGCAGTATTTT. This codes for CASSPRGLATDTQYF.

The V and J genes are TRBV25-1 and TRBJ1-5, with D tentatively TRBD1 (6 bases). The CDR3 is made up of 16 amino acids. Germline-derived CDR1 and CDR2 are MGHDK and SYGVNS. The ends were cut back, 1 base at V and 0 bases at J, with 10 bases in the middle. The CDR3 nucleotides read TGTGCCAGCAGTGAATGTAGGACAGTTAGCAATCAGCCCCAGCATTTT. Translation gives CASSECRTVSNQPQHF.

The V gene is TRBV24-1, the J gene TRBJ2-6; D remains ambiguous. This CDR3 spans 15 amino acids. Germline loops: CDR1 KGHDR, CDR2 SFDVKD. V was shortened by 5 bases and J by 0 bases, with 7 bases between the two germline ends. The CDR3 DNA reads TGTGCCACCAGTGTTTGGAGCTCTGGGGCCAACGTCCTGACTTTC. As protein: CATSVWSSGANVLTF.

The gene calls are TRBV2 and TRBJ2-5, with TRBD1 matching 8 bases. This CDR3 is 12 amino acids long. Germline CDR1 SNHLY, CDR2 FYNNEI. V shed 9 bases and J 5 bases; nucleotides not matched to a gene: 5. As DNA, the CDR3 is TGTGCCAGGGGACAGGTTCAGGAGACCCAGTACTTC. Translation gives CARGQVQETQYF.

The chain couples TRBV18 to TRBJ1-1; no clear D gene. There are 12 residues in the CDR3. The V end lost 3 bases, the J end lost 6 bases, and 8 bases lay between the germline ends. Germline CDR1 and CDR2: KGHSH and LQKENI. The CDR3 bases are TGTGCCAGCTCACCGAGGGCCCCTGAAGCTTTCTTT. Translating gives CASSPRAPEAFF.

The J gene is TRBJ1-5, the V gene TRBV6-1; D unclear. This CDR3 has 16 amino acids. V was pared by 1 base and J by 0 bases, with 10 bases between. Germline CDR1 MNHNS, CDR2 SASEGT. As DNA, the CDR3 is TGTGCCAGCAGTGAAGGGAACAGCTATAGCAATCAGCCCCAGCATTTT. Translation gives CASSEGNSYSNQPQHF.

In its sample, this clone was seen once. The chain couples TRBV5-1 to TRBJ2-7, with D unclear. V shed 7 bases and J shed 0 bases, with 14 bases lying between them. The CDR3 contains 14 residues. In germline, CDR1 is SGHRS, CDR2 YFSETQ. CDR3 sequence reads: CASRDNPNSYEQYF. CDR3 coding DNA: TGCGCCAGCCGCGACAACCCCAACTCCTACGAGCAGTACTTC. The full variable domain, its missing parts supplied by reference TRBV5-1 and TRBJ2-7, is KAGVTQTPRYLIKTRGQQVTLSCSPISGHRSVSWYQQTPGQGLQFLFEYFSETQRNKGNFPGRFSGRQFSNSRSEMNVSTLELGDSALYLCASRDNPNSYEQYFGPGTRLTVT.

This clone was seen just once. CDR3 sequence reads: CASSLQFLGGTNEKLFF. Here the CDR3 DNA reads TGTGCCAGCAGCTTGCAGTTCTTGGGGGGAACTAATGAAAAACTGTTTTTT. The genes are TRBV5-8 and TRBJ1-4; D may be TRBD1 (5 bases). V gave up 1 base and J gave up 1 base, with 14 bases separating them. CDR1 is SGHTS, CDR2 YDEGEE, per germline. This CDR3 region has 17 residues.

The chain combines TRBV7-8 with TRBJ2-3; TRBD2 aligns across 14 bases. The CDR3 runs to 15 residues. The germline gives CDR1 SGHVS, CDR2 FQNEAQ. V was pared by 5 bases and J by 5 bases, with 3 bases of the junction left unmatched. CDR3 coding DNA: TGTGCCAGCAGCCCAGGGACTAGCGGGGGAGATACGCAGTATTTT. It encodes CASSPGTSGGDTQYF.

CDR3 DNA: TGTGCCAGCAGTTTAAAGATAGATTCACCCCTCCACTTT. Its translation is CASSLKIDSPLHF. The chain combines TRBV28 with TRBJ1-6; D is undetermined. V was shortened by 2 bases and J by 8 bases, with 7 bases between the two germline ends. CDR1 is MDHEN, CDR2 SYDVKM, per germline. The CDR3 runs to 13 residues.

The sample holds one count of this clone. Other nucleotide sequences from this sample produce the same CDR3. The chain has TRBV24-1 and TRBJ2-3; 8 nucleotides line up with TRBD2. The CDR3 runs 15 residues. With V trimmed by 3 bases and J by 3 bases, 4 bases remained unmatched. Germline V CDR1 and CDR2: KGHDR, SFDVKD. CDR3: CATSDPGLATDTQYF. CDR3 sequence (DNA): TGTGCCACCAGTGATCCCGGACTAGCTACAGATACGCAGTATTTT.

The chain recombines TRBV10-1 with TRBJ2-2; D might be TRBD2 (6 bases). Germline CDR1 is WNHNN and CDR2 is SYGVQD (reference sequence). Trimming removed 3 bases at V and 1 base at J, with 15 bases between. The CDR3 loop spans 17 amino acids. The CDR3 sequence is CASSDSRISGNTGELFF. The CDR3 DNA reads TGCGCCAGCAGTGATTCCCGAATTAGCGGGAACACCGGGGAGCTGTTTTTT.

This clone was picked up one time. V gene TRBV2 combines with J gene TRBJ2-7; 8 bases fit TRBD2. This CDR3 spans 14 amino acids. The trim removed 4 bases at V and 2 bases at J, leaving 4 bases unmatched. The germline CDR1 and CDR2 sequences are SNHLY and FYNNEI. The CDR3 loop reads CASSVGSGAYEQYF. The CDR3 DNA sequence: TGTGCCAGCAGTGTTGGTAGCGGGGCCTACGAGCAGTACTTC.

The chain combines TRBV18 with TRBJ2-5, with a possible D match to TRBD1 (6 bases). The CDR3 length is 14 residues. Germline V gene lookup returns CDR1 KGHSH and CDR2 LQKENI. Trimming removed 2 bases at V and 5 bases at J, with 12 bases between. The CDR3 DNA reads TGTGCCAGCTCACCAGAAACAGGGACGGAGACCCAGTACTTC. Amino acids: CASSPETGTETQYF.

The chain carries TRBV7-9 and TRBJ1-2, with 10 bases aligning to TRBD1. Germline assignment: CDR1 SEHNR and CDR2 FQNEAQ (reference sequence). With V trimmed by 1 base and J by 7 bases, 9 bases remained unmatched. The CDR3 extends over 16 amino acids. The chain's CDR3 is CASSLVSWGQGFGYTF. DNA of the CDR3: TGTGCCAGCAGCTTAGTTTCGTGGGGACAGGGGTTTGGCTACACCTTC.

The chain is built from TRBV27 and TRBJ1-6; D is unclear. From germline, CDR1 is MNHEY and CDR2 SMNVEV (reference sequence). V was trimmed by 3 bases and J by 10 bases, leaving 7 bases between them. The CDR3 spans 12 residues. The CDR3 loop reads CASSLQSSPLHF. The CDR3 DNA reads TGTGCCAGCAGTTTGCAGTCCTCACCCCTCCACTTT.

This chain uses TRBV2 with TRBJ1-5, with D tentatively TRBD1 (6 bases). V lost 2 bases and J lost 6, with 17 bases in between. Germline V CDR1 and CDR2: SNHLY, FYNNEI. This CDR3 spans 16 amino acids. The DNA for the CDR3 is TGTGCCAGCAGTGAAAAGGGGGTTTTCGCTAGTCAGCCCCAGCATTTT. This gives the protein CASSEKGVFASQPQHF.

The rearrangement joins TRBV14 to TRBJ2-2; D may be TRBD2 (7 bases). Trimming took off 4 bases at V and 5 bases at J, with 14 bases between the two ends. The CDR3 spans 15 residues. Per the germline V gene, CDR1 is SGHDN and CDR2 is FVKESK. The CDR3 loop is CASSRGGIPTGELFF. CDR3 coding DNA: TGTGCCAGCAGCCGGGGGGGCATCCCGACCGGGGAGCTGTTTTTT.

The V gene is TRBV7-9, the J gene TRBJ2-1; D remains ambiguous. Trimming pared 4 bases from V and 1 base from J, leaving 11 bases between. The germline V gene has CDR1 SEHNR and CDR2 FQNEAQ (reference sequence). This CDR3 contains 15 residues. This chain's CDR3 is CASSSKRRSYNEQFF. The CDR3 nucleotides are TGTGCCAGCAGCTCAAAGAGGAGATCCTACAATGAGCAGTTCTTC.

The chain carries TRBV19 and TRBJ2-2; 8 bases are shared with TRBD1. Germline values: CDR1 LNHDA, CDR2 SQIVND (reference sequence). The CDR3 is made up of 16 amino acids. The ends lost 4 bases at V and 6 bases at J; junction bases unmatched: 10. The CDR3 here is CASSTSRQGWPGELFF. The CDR3 nucleotides read TGTGCCAGTAGTACCTCAAGACAGGGGTGGCCCGGGGAGCTGTTTTTT.

The rearrangement uses TRBV5-1 and TRBJ2-3, with 8 bases identical to TRBD1. The CDR3 spans 16 residues. Germline V gene lookup returns CDR1 SGHRS and CDR2 YFSETQ. The junction had 8 bases not matched to a gene; V was cut back by 0 bases and J by 5 bases. The CDR3 nucleotides read TGCGCCAGCAGCTTGGTTGTGGGACAGGCTAAAGATACGCAGTATTTT. As protein: CASSLVVGQAKDTQYF.